This TCR beta chain originates from a study of T cell responses to AZD1222 COVID-19 vaccine. Study-level results: Regions left unmutated in variants are reportedly the target of nearly half of spike-specific TCRs. The donors showed a predominance of white British ancestry and of females, with possible underestimation of clonal diversity.

Trimming at V came to 2 bases and at J to 2 bases, leaving 9 bases not matched to a gene. Germline-derived CDR1 and CDR2 are MNHEY and SMNVEV (reference sequence). This CDR3 is 17 amino acids long. Sequencing used immunoSEQ multiplex PCR; TCRdb keeps in-frame clones, though not all of them. Found here are roughly 150,000 clones, roughly nine tenths of them singletons; the top ten hold approximately 5.1%. In the case of this clone: The antigen is not known.

This sequence joins TRBV27 and TRBJ2-7, with 10 bases lining up with TRBD1. Sequenced here: peripheral blood, sampled on day 0 of AZD1222 vaccination. This TCR was sampled from an adult in good health. The CDR3, as DNA: TGTGCCAGCAGTTTACTCTCGCCCGGGACAGGGGCCTACGAGCAGTACTTC. It is translated as CASSLLSPGTGAYEQYF.